A selection of T cell receptor beta chains follows, all from one sample in a study of OX40 agonist ivuxolimab in advanced cancers. Generated by immunoSEQ multiplex PCR, the TCRdb table keeps only in-frame clones and is missing some. The sample comprises about 90,000 clones, roughly 93% of which are singletons, and about 0.35% rests with the top ten. Source: CD4+ or CD8+ T cells sorted from blood, taken in a trial of the OX40 agonist ivuxolimab. These receptors all come from an adult with an advanced solid tumor such as melanoma, head and neck, liver or kidney cancer. CDR3s include the opening cysteine and the closing phenylalanine or tryptophan. A D gene is named only where the DNA matches it firmly. Some rows have no size entry. The others give once, few or many, or a class for an expanded clone.

V gene	clone size	CDR3 length	D gene	J gene	CDR3 protein	CDR3 DNA
TRBV28	-	16	TRBD2	TRBJ2-4	CASSIGTSGYKNIQYF	TGTGCCAGCAGTATCGGGACTAGCGGTTACAAAAACATTCAGTACTTC
TRBV28	-	11	-	TRBJ2-5	CASRALETQYF	TGTGCCAGCAGGGCACTAGAGACCCAGTACTTC
TRBV19	-	15	-	TRBJ2-7	CASSIIRGSMDEQYF	TGTGCCAGTAGTATAATCAGGGGTAGTATGGACGAGCAGTACTTC
TRBV6-5	-	13	-	TRBJ1-1	CASSYSGGQEAFF	TGTGCCAGCAGTTACTCTGGAGGACAGGAAGCTTTCTTT
TRBV2	-	13	-	TRBJ1-5	CASSDQSNQPQHF	TGTGCCAGCAGTGACCAGAGCAATCAGCCCCAGCATTTT
TRBV14	-	13	-	TRBJ2-7	CASSQVRAYEQYF	TGTGCCAGCAGCCAAGTTCGGGCCTACGAGCAGTACTTC
TRBV27	-	14	TRBD1	TRBJ1-1	CASSPRQGGTEAFF	TGTGCCAGCAGTCCCCGACAGGGTGGCACTGAAGCTTTCTTT
TRBV19	-	16	-	TRBJ2-6	CASSIGVRTGANVLTF	TGTGCCAGTAGTATAGGGGTAAGAACTGGGGCCAACGTCCTGACTTTC
TRBV19	-	18	TRBD1	TRBJ2-2	CASSIARTGRSNAGELFF	TGTGCCAGTAGTATAGCTCGGACAGGGAGGTCTAACGCCGGGGAGCTGTTTTTT
TRBV4-2	-	16	TRBD2	TRBJ2-3	CASSLPTSGSTDTQYF	TGTGCCAGCAGCCTACCGACTAGCGGGAGTACAGATACGCAGTATTTT
TRBV7-9	once	17	TRBD1	TRBJ1-3	CASSPGQGATSGNTIYF	TGTGCCAGCAGCCCGGGACAGGGGGCCACCTCTGGAAACACCATATATTTT
TRBV28	-	15	-	TRBJ2-3	CASSYQGTETDTQYF	TGTGCCAGCAGTTACCAAGGGACGGAGACAGATACGCAGTATTTT
TRBV5-5	-	15	-	TRBJ2-2	CASSLGEVRTGELFF	TGTGCCAGCAGCTTGGGGGAGGTGAGGACCGGGGAGCTGTTTTTT
TRBV14	-	14	-	TRBJ2-7	CASSQDWVGYEQYF	TGTGCCAGCAGCCAAGACTGGGTGGGCTACGAGCAGTACTTC
TRBV7-3	-	14	-	TRBJ1-1	CASSLTPGVTEAFF	TGTGCCAGCAGCTTAACACCAGGGGTCACTGAAGCTTTCTTT
TRBV5-6	-	12	-	TRBJ2-1	CASSPGTPEQFF	TGTGCCAGCAGCCCCGGGACCCCTGAGCAGTTCTTC
TRBV9	-	15	-	TRBJ1-5	CASSVGVRGYQPQHF	TGTGCCAGCAGCGTAGGAGTCAGGGGATATCAGCCCCAGCATTTT
TRBV4-2	-	16	TRBD1	TRBJ1-1	CASSQATGGQGTEAFF	TGTGCCAGCAGCCAAGCAACAGGGGGCCAAGGCACTGAAGCTTTCTTT
TRBV5-1	-	15	-	TRBJ2-7	CASSLQGQGGYEQYF	TGCGCCAGCAGCTTGCAGGGGCAAGGGGGCTACGAGCAGTACTTC
TRBV18	-	15	-	TRBJ1-1	CASSPPVSKNTEAFF	TGTGCCAGCTCACCACCGGTCAGTAAAAACACTGAAGCTTTCTTT
TRBV28	-	15	TRBD1	TRBJ1-4	CASSSRTGAGEKLFF	TGTGCCAGCAGTTCGAGGACAGGGGCTGGTGAAAAACTGTTTTTT
TRBV5-1	-	13	-	TRBJ2-3	CASSYGDPPTQYF	TGCGCCAGCAGCTATGGGGACCCCCCTACGCAGTATTTT
TRBV19	once	17	TRBD2	TRBJ2-1	CASSIDGRTSSYNEQFF	TGTGCCAGTAGTATCGACGGCAGGACTAGCTCCTACAATGAGCAGTTCTTC
TRBV14	few	14	-	TRBJ2-2	CASSPYGVSGELFF	TGTGCCAGCAGCCCGTACGGGGTTAGCGGGGAGCTGTTTTTT
TRBV28	-	14	TRBD1	TRBJ1-2	CASSLTGTPLGYTF	TGTGCCAGCAGTTTGACAGGGACTCCTCTTGGCTACACCTTC
TRBV7-2	-	15	TRBD2	TRBJ2-7	CASSTSGAPTYEQYF	TGTGCCAGCAGCACAAGCGGGGCACCAACCTACGAGCAGTACTTC
TRBV7-8	-	17	TRBD2	TRBJ2-7	CASSLRRAAGGSYEQYF	TGTGCCAGCAGCTTACGTCGGGCAGCGGGAGGGTCCTACGAGCAGTACTTC
TRBV4-2	-	18	TRBD1	TRBJ1-2	CASSQAGPGGFSNYGYTF	TGTGCCAGCAGCCAAGCTGGTCCAGGGGGCTTTTCCAACTATGGCTACACCTTC
TRBV19	-	14	TRBD1	TRBJ2-7	CASSVRDRGNEQYF	TGTGCCAGTAGTGTCCGGGACAGGGGAAACGAGCAGTACTTC
TRBV7-3	once	12	-	TRBJ2-3	CASSLLGDTQYF	TGTGCCAGCAGCTTACTAGGAGATACGCAGTATTTT
TRBV5-4	-	13	-	TRBJ2-5	CASSYDLQETQYF	TGTGCCAGCAGCTATGACTTGCAAGAGACCCAGTACTTC
TRBV5-1	-	16	TRBD1	TRBJ2-3	CASSWGQGTTTDTQYF	TGCGCCAGCAGCTGGGGACAGGGAACCACCACAGATACGCAGTATTTT
TRBV20-1	medium-sized	10	-	TRBJ1-2	CSAGGVGYTF	TGCAGTGCTGGTGGCGTTGGCTACACCTTC
TRBV5-8	once	16	-	TRBJ1-2	CASSLLGEGLSYGYTF	TGTGCCAGCAGCTTGCTCGGCGAGGGCTTATCCTATGGCTACACCTTC
TRBV13	-	14	-	TRBJ2-2	CASSLVGAGGELFF	TGTGCCAGCAGCTTAGTCGGTGCGGGCGGGGAGCTGTTTTTT
TRBV6-6	-	15	-	TRBJ1-5	CASSYLGSRNQPQHF	TGTGCCAGCAGTTATTTAGGTTCCCGGAATCAGCCCCAGCATTTT
TRBV5-4	-	14	TRBD2	TRBJ2-7	CASSLKTSIYEQYF	TGTGCCAGCAGCCTAAAGACTAGCATCTACGAGCAGTACTTC
TRBV9	-	16	TRBD2	TRBJ2-1	CASSVSPIAGGSEQFF	TGTGCCAGCAGCGTATCCCCGATAGCGGGAGGTAGTGAGCAGTTCTTC
TRBV11-3	-	14	-	TRBJ2-1	CASSQRGSAPEQFF	TGTGCCAGCAGCCAAAGGGGGTCGGCACCTGAGCAGTTCTTC
TRBV18	-	15	-	TRBJ1-1	CASSPPGFIGTEAFF	TGTGCCAGCTCACCACCAGGGTTCATTGGCACTGAAGCTTTCTTT
TRBV30	-	16	-	TRBJ2-7	CAWSATWRVSSYEQYF	TGTGCCTGGAGCGCTACCTGGCGGGTCAGCTCCTACGAGCAGTACTTC
TRBV7-6	-	16	-	TRBJ1-3	CASSLGGRGSGNTIYF	TGTGCCAGCAGCTTAGGGGGTAGGGGAAGTGGAAACACCATATATTTT
TRBV28	-	15	-	TRBJ2-7	CASSLLGGAPLEQYF	TGTGCCAGCAGTTTATTGGGGGGCGCTCCTCTCGAGCAGTACTTC
TRBV28	-	13	TRBD2	TRBJ2-4	CASSSNPGTSLSF	TGTGCCAGCAGTTCTAACCCCGGGACTAGCCTCTCCTTC
TRBV7-2	-	15	-	TRBJ2-7	CASSLAVRTAGEQYF	TGTGCCAGCAGCTTAGCGGTCCGGACAGCAGGCGAGCAGTACTTC
TRBV19	-	14	TRBD1	TRBJ2-3	CASTRGFVTDTQYF	TGTGCCAGTACCAGGGGGTTTGTCACAGATACGCAGTATTTT
TRBV9	-	16	-	TRBJ2-2	CASSVVGYLPTGELFF	TGTGCCAGCAGCGTGGTGGGCTACCTCCCCACCGGGGAGCTGTTTTTT
TRBV2	-	14	-	TRBJ2-2	CASSPASNTGELFF	TGTGCCAGCAGCCCGGCATCGAACACCGGGGAGCTGTTTTTT
TRBV6-5	-	15	TRBD2	TRBJ2-1	CASSYSSGRVNEQFF	TGTGCCAGCAGTTACTCGTCCGGGAGGGTCAATGAGCAGTTCTTC